Included here is one TCR beta chain sequence, with context. What it binds is unknown. Sequencing used immunoSEQ multiplex PCR; TCRdb keeps in-frame clones, though not all of them. The table shows about 94,000 clones, with 80% to 90% occurring only once. The sample originates from a study of OX40 agonist ivuxolimab in advanced cancers. Turning to the study itself: Among those enrolled, mean age was about 60 years (range 23 to 79) and 82.7% were male. Of the participants, more than 35% had some prior anti-PD-1, anti-PD-L1 or anti-CTLA-4 therapy, which was allowed.

The germline gives CDR1 SGDLS, CDR2 YYNGEE. This CDR3 spans 14 amino acids. V lost 0 bases and J lost 4, with 9 bases in between. Whole-study results and caveats: In the 0.1 to 3.0 mg/kg range, CD4+ and CD8+ blood T cells had expanded clonally by week 6. Clonal expansion among partial responders at 0.1-3.0 mg/kg ranked near the lowest.

This material consisted of CD4+ or CD8+ T cells sorted from blood, taken in a trial of the OX40 agonist ivuxolimab. The sequence came from an adult with an advanced solid tumor such as melanoma, head and neck, liver or kidney cancer. The V gene is TRBV9, the J gene TRBJ2-3; the D gene could be TRBD1 or TRBD2 (5 bases each). As DNA, the CDR3 is TGTGCCAGCAGCGTAGCTATGGGGGCAGATACGCAGTATTTT. Its protein is CASSVAMGADTQYF.